This T cell receptor (beta chain) derives from a study of cytomegalovirus exposure and HLA in healthy donors. PCR employed 60 Vbeta and 13 Jbeta primers. The data were produced by immunoSEQ multiplex PCR, yet TCRdb's version contains in-frame clones alone and is incomplete. Among some 52,000 clones listed, about three quarters were seen once. V lost 1 base, J lost 10 bases, and 6 bases stayed unmatched. From germline, CDR1 is SGHTA and CDR2 FQGNSA. The CDR3 spans 16 residues. Sequences were obtained from PBMCs. The TCR comes from a woman aged 45-65 years in good health and CMV-seronegative. The chain joins TRBV7-2 to TRBJ2-1; TRBD2 matches 14 bases. CDR3: CASSLDGLAGGIEQFF. In DNA form, the CDR3 reads TGTGCCAGCAGCTTAGATGGACTAGCGGGGGGAATAGAGCAGTTCTTC.